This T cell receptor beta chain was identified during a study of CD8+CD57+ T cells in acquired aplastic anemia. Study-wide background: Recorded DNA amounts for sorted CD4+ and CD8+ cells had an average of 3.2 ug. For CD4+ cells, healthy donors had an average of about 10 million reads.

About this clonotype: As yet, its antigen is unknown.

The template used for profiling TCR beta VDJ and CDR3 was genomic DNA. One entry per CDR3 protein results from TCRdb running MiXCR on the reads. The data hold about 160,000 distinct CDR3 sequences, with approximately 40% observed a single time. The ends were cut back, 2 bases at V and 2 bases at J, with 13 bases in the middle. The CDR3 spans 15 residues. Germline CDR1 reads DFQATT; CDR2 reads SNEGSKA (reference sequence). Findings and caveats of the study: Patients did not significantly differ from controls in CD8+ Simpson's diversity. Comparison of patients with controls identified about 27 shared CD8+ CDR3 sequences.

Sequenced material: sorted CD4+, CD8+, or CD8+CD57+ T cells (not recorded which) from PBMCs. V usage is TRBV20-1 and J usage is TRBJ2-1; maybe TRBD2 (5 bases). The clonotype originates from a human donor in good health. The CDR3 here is CSARKQRSTYNEQFF. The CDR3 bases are TGCAGTGCTAGAAAACAGCGGTCCACCTACAATGAGCAGTTCTTC.